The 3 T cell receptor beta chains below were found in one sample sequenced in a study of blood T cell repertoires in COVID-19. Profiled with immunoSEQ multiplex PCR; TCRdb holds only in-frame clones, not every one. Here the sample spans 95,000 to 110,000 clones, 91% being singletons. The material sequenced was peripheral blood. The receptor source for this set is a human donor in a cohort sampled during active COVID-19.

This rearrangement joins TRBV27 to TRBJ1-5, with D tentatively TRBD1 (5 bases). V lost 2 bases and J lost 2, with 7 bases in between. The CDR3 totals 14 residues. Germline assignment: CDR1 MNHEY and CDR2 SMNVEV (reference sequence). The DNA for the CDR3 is TGTGCCAGCAGTTTACAAGGGGGCAATCAGCCCCAGCATTTT. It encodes CASSLQGGNQPQHF.

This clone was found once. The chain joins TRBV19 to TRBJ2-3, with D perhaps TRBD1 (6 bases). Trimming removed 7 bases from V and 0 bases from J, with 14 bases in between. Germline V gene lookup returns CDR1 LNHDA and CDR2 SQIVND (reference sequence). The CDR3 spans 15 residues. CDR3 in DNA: TGTGCCAGTAATCCGGGACACCTAAGCACAGATACGCAGTATTTT. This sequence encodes CASNPGHLSTDTQYF.

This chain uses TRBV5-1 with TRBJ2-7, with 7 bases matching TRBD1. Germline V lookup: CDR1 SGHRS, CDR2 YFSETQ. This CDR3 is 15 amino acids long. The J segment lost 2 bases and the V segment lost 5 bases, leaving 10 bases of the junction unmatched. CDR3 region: CASSWDSPPTYEQYF. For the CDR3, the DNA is TGCGCCAGCAGTTGGGACAGCCCCCCGACCTACGAGCAGTACTTC.